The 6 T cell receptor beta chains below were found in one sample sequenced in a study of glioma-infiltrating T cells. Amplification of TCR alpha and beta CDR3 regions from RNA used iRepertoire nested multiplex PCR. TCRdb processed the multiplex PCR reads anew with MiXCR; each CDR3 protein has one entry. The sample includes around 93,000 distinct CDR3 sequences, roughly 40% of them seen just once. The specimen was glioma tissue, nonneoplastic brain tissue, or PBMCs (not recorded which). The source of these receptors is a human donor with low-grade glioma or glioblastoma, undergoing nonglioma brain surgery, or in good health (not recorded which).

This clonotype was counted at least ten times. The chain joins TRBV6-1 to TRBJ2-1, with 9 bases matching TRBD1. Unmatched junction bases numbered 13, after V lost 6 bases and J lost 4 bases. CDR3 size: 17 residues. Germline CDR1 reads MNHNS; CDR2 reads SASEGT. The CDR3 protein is CASRSTEGQGRYNEQFF. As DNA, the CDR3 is TGTGCCAGCAGATCCACAGAGGGACAGGGAAGGTACAATGAGCAGTTCTTC.

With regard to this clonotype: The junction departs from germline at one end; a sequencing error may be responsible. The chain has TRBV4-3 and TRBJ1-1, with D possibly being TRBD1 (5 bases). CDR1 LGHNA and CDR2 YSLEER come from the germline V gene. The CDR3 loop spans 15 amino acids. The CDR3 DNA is TGCGCCATCAGCCAAGAGGACGGGGGGAACACTGAAGCTTTCTTT. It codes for CAISQEDGGNTEAFF.

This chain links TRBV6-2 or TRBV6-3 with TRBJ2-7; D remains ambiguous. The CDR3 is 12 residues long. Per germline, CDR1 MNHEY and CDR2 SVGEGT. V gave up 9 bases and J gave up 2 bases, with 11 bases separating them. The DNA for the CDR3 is TGTGCCAGATACGAGGAAACCTACGAGCAGTACTTC. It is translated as CARYEETYEQYF.

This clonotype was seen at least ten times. DNA of the CDR3: TGTGCCACGCAACCGGGACTAGCGGGAAGGAATGAGCAGTTCTTC. Translated, it gives CATQPGLAGRNEQFF. V and J are TRBV15 and TRBJ2-1; 13 bases match TRBD2. The CDR3 runs to 15 residues. V was pared by 9 bases and J by 7 bases, with 9 bases of the junction left unmatched. CDR1 and CDR2 from the germline V gene are LNHNV and YYDKDF (reference sequence).

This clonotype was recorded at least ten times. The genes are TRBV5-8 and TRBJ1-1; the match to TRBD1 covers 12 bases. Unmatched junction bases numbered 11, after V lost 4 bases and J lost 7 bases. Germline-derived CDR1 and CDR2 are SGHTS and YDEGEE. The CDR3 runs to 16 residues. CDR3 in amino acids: CASSRDRGRPGGEAFF. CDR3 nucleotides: TGTGCCAGCAGCCGGGACAGGGGGCGACCCGGTGGTGAAGCTTTCTTT.

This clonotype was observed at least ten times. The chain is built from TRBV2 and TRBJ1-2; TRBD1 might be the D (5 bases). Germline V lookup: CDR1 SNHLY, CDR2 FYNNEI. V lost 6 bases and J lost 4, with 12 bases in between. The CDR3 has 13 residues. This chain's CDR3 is CASSGGSGYGYTF. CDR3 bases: TGTGCCAGCAGCGGGGGGTCGGGCTATGGCTACACCTTC.